The text below deals with one TCR beta chain. The antigen remains undetermined. The entry originates in a study of blood T cells in healthy people across ages. Study-wide results and limits: The long-lived group displayed more naive CD4+ cells, plus higher diversity, than the aged donors did. Estimates of diversity drawn from one million T cells were considered underestimates. Using unsorted PBMCs precluded a conclusive naive versus antigen-experienced comparison. Because donor CMV status was unknown, expanded clonotype changes were possibly confounded.

The use of a sample-barcoded 5' primer and a J-beta primer mix characterized a second PCR of roughly 7 to 12 cycles. TCRdb recomputed calls from the 5' RACE reads with MiXCR, one row per CDR3 protein. The repertoire holds 1.5 million to 2 million distinct CDR3 sequences, with around half as singletons. V lost 2 bases and J lost 0, with 19 bases in between. Germline values: CDR1 SQVTM, CDR2 ANQGSEA. The CDR3 runs 17 residues. The genes are TRBV29-1 and TRBJ1-2, with a tentative D call TRBD1 (6 bases). This clonotype was sampled from a woman aged 40-49 years in good health. Specimen: blood. CDR3 residues: CSVESSRTAFPNYGYTF. DNA of the CDR3: TGCAGCGTTGAATCCTCTAGGACAGCTTTCCCTAACTATGGCTACACCTTC.